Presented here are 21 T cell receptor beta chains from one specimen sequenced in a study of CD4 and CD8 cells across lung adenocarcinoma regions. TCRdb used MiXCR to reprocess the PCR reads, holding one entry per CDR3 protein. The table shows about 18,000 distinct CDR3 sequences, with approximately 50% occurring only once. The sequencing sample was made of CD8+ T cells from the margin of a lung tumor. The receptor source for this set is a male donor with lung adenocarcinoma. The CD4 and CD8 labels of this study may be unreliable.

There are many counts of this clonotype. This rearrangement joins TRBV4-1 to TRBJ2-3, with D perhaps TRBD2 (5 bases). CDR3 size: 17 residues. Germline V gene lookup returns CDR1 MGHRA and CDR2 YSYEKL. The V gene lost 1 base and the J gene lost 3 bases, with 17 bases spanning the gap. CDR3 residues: CASSQVGSAGVTDTQYF. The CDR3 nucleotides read TGCGCCAGCAGCCAAGTGGGTAGCGCAGGTGTAACAGATACGCAGTATTTT.

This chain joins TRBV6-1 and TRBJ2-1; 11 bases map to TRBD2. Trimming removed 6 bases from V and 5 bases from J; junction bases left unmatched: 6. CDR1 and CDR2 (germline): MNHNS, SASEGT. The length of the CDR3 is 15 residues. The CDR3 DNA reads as TGTGCCAGCAGGGTAGCGGGAGGGCCAGACAATGAGCAGTTCTTC. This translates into CASRVAGGPDNEQFF.

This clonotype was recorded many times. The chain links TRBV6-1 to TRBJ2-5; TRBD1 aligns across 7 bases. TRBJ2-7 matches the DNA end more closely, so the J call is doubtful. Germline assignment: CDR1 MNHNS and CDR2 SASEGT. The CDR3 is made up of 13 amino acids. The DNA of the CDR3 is TGTGCCAGCAGCTCGACAGGGAGCTACGAGCAGTACTTC. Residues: CASSSTGSYEQYF.

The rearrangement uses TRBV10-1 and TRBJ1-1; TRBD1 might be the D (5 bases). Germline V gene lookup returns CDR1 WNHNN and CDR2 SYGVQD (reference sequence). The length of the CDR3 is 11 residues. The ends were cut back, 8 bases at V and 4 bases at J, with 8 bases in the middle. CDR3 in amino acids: CASAGPTEAFF. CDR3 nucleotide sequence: TGCGCCAGCGCAGGGCCCACTGAAGCTTTCTTT.

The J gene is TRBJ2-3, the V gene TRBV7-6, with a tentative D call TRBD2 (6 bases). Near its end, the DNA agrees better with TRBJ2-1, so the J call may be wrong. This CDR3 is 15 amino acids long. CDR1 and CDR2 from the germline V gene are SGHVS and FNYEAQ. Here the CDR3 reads CASSQRTGTANEQFF. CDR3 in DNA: TGTGCCAGCAGCCAACGCACCGGGACTGCGAATGAGCAGTTCTTC.

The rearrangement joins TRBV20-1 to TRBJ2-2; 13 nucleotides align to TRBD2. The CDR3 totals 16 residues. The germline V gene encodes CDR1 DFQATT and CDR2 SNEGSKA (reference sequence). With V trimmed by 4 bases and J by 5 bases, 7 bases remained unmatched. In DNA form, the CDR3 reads TGCAGTGCTAAAGGACTAGCGGGAGTATGGACCGGGGAGCTGTTTTTT. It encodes CSAKGLAGVWTGELFF.

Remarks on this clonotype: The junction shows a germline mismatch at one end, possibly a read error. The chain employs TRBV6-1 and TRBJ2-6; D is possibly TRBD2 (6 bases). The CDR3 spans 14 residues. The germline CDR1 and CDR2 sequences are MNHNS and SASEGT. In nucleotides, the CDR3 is TGTGCCAGCAGGGAGGGGCCTGGGGCCTACGTGCAGTCTTTC. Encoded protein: CASREGPGAYVQSF.

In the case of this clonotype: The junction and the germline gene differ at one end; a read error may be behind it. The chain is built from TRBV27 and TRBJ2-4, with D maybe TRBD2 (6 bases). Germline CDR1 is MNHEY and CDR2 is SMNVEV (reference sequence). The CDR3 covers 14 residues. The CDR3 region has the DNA TGCGCCAGCGCGGGGCTGAGACCCAAAAACACGCAGTACTTC. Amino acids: CASAGLRPKNTQYF.

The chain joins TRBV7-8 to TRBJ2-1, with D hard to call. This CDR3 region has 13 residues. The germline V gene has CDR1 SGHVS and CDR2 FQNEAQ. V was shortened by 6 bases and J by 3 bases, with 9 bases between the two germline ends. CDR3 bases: TGTGCCAGCAGTACCAGTCTCTACAATGAGCAGTTCTTC. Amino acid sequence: CASSTSLYNEQFF.

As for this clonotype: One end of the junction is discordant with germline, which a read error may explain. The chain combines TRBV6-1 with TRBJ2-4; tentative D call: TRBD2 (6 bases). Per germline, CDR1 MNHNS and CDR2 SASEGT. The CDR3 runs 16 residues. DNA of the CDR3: TGTCTCAGCAGTGACGCGGGGACGGGGGTTAAGGATACTCAGTACTTT. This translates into CLSSDAGTGVKDTQYF.

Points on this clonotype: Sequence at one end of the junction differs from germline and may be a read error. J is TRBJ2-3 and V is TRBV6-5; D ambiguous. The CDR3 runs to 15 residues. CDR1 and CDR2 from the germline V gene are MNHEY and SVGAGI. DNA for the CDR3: TGTGCCAGCGTTCCATGGCCGTCACCCACAGATACTCAGTATTTC. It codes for CASVPWPSPTDTQYF.

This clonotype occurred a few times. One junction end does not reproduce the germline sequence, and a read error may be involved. For the CDR3, the DNA is TGTGCGGGCAGGGGGGGCCGGGACCAAGATACCCAGTACTTC. Its protein product is CAGRGGRDQDTQYF. This rearrangement joins TRBV6-1 to TRBJ2-3, with D perhaps given as TRBD1 or TRBD2 (7 bases each). Matching the DNA end better, TRBJ2-5 makes the J call doubtful. CDR3 length equals 14 residues. Germline V gives CDR1 MNHNS, CDR2 SASEGT.

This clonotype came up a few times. The CDR3 nucleotides are TGTGCCAGCAGTCCCCCCGGGGGCACTGAGCAGTTCTTC. Amino acids: CASSPPGGTEQFF. The gene calls are TRBV6-5 and TRBJ2-1; the D gene could be TRBD1 or TRBD2 (6 bases each). Trimming took off 5 bases at V and 9 bases at J, with 14 bases between the two ends. The CDR3 totals 13 residues. Germline CDR1 and CDR2: MNHEY and SVGAGI.

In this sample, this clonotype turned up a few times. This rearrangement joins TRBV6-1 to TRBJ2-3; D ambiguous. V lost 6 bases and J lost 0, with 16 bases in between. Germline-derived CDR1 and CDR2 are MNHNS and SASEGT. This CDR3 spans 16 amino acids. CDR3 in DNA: TGTGCCAGCAGGGAACCCCAGGCTGTGAGCACAGATACGCAGTATTTT. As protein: CASREPQAVSTDTQYF.

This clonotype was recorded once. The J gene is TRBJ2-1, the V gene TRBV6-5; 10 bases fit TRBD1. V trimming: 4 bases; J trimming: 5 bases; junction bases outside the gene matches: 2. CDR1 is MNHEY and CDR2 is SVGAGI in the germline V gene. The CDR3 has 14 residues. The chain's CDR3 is CASSWTGGNNEQFF. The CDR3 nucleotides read TGTGCCAGCAGTTGGACAGGGGGTAACAATGAGCAGTTCTTC.

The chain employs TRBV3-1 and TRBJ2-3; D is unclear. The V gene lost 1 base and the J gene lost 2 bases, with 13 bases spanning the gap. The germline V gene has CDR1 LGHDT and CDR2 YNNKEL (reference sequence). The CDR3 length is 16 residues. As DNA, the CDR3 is TGTGCCAGCAGCCAAGTAATCCGCCACCCCACAGATACGCAGTATTTT. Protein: CASSQVIRHPTDTQYF.

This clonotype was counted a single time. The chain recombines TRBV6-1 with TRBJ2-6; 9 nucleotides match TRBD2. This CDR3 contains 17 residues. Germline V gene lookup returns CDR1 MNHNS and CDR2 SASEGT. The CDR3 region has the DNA TGTGGGGGCGGGGGGGGGGGGGGGGGGGGGGGGGCCAACGTCCTGACTTTC. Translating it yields CGGGGGGGGGGANVLTF.

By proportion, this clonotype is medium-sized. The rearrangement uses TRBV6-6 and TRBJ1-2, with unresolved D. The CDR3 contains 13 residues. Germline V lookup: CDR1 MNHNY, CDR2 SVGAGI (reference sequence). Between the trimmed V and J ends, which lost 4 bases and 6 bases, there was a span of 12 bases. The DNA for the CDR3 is TGTGCCAGCAGTTTAAGAGGGATGGATGGCTACACCTTC. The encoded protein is CASSLRGMDGYTF.

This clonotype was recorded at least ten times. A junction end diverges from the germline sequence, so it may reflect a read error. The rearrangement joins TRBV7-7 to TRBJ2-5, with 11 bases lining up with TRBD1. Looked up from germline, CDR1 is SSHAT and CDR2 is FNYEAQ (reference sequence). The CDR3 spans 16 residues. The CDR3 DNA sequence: TGTGCTAGCAGCCCCAGGACAGGGGGCGGTTGGAAGACCCAGTACTTC. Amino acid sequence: CASSPRTGGGWKTQYF.

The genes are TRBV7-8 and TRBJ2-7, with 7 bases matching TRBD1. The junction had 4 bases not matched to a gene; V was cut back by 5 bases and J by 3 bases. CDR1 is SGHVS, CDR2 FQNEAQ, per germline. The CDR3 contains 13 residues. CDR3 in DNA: TGTGCCAGCAGCCCGGGACAGCTCTACGAGCAGTACTTC. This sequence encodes CASSPGQLYEQYF.

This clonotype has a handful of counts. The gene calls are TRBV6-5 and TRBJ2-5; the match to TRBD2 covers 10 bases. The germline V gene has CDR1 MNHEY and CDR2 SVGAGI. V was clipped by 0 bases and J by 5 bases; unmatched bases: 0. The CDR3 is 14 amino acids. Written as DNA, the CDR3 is TGTGCCAGCAGTTACTCTAGCGGGGGGGAGACCCAGTACTTC. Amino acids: CASSYSSGGETQYF.